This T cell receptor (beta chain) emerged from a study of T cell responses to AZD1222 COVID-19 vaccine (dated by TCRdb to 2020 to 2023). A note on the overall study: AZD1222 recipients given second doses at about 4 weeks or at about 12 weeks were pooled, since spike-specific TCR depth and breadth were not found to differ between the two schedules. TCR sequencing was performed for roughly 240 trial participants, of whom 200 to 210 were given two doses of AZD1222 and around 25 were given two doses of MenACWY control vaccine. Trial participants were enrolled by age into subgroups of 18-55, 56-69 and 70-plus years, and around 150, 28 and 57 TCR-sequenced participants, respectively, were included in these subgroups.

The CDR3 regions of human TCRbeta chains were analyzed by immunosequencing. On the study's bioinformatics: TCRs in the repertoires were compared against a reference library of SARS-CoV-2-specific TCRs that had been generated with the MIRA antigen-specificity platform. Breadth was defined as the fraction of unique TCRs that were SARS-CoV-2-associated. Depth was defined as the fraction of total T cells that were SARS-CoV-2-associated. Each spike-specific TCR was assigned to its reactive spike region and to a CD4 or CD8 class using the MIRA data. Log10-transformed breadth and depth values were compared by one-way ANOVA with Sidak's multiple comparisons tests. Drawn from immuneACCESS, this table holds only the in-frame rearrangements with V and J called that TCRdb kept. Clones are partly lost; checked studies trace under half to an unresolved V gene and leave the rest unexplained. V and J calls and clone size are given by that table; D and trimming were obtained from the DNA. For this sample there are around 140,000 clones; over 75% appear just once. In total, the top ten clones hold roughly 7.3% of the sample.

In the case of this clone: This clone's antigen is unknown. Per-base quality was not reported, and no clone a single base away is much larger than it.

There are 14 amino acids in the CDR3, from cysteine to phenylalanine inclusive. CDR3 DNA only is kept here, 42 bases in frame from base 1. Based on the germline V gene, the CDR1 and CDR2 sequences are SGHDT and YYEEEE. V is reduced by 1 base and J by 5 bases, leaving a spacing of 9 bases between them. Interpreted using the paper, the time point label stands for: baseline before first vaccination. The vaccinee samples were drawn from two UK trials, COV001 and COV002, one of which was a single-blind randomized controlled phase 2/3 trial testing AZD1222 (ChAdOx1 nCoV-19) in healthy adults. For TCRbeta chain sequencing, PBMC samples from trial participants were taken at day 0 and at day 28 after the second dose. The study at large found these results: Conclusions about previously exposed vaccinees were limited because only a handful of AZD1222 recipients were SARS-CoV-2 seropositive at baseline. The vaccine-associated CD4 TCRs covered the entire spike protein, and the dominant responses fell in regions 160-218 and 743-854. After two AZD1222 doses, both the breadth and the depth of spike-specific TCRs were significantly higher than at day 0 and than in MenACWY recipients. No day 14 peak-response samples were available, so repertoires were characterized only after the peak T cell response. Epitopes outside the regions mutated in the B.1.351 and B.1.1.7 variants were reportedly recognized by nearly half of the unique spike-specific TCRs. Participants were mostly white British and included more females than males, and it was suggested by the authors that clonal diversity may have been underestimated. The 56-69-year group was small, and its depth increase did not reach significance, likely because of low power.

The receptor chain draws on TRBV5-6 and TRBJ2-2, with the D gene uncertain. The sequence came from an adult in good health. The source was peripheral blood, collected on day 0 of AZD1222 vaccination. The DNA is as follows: TGTGCCAGCAGCTTGTGGGGTGGGACCGGGGAGCTGTTTTTT. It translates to CASSLWGGTGELFF.